The present TCR beta chain was sequenced within a study of monozygotic twins with cystic fibrosis. Across the whole study: Libraries were built from approximately 3 micrograms of fragmented DNA using 15 PCR cycles. The study, taken as a whole, reports: Low clonality (median around 0.0095) suggested a mostly naive repertoire. V usage most resembled the co-twin in 13 of 16 pairs.

Concerning this clone itself: Antigen unknown.

The germline V gene has CDR1 SGHNT and CDR2 YYREEE (reference sequence). The CDR3 spans 11 residues. V was cut by 2 bases and J by 5 bases, with 5 bases left in between. This table comes from immunoSEQ multiplex PCR, and its TCRdb copy is limited to in-frame clones, with some not included. The data contain around 10,000 clones, 99% of them singletons. V and J are TRBV5-4 and TRBJ2-7; no clear D. This clonotype was sampled from a man between 18 and 29 years old with cystic fibrosis. Sequenced input: blood. The CDR3 loop reads CASSFVDEQYF. In DNA, the CDR3 is TGTGCCAGCAGCTTTGTGGACGAGCAGTACTTC.